The 19 T cell receptor beta chains presented below share a single source sample, sequenced in a study of T-cell memory formation after mild COVID-19. Each CDR3 protein is one row after TCRdb ran MiXCR on the 5' RACE reads. The repertoire consists of a few hundred thousand distinct CDR3 sequences, with about 15% occurring once and the leading ten covering roughly 21%. The sequencing input was PBMCs or a T cell subset sorted from them (not recorded which). Every receptor here comes from a young man who had mild COVID-19 (a few samples of this study predate the infection). Cell type and time point are not known.

The chain employs TRBV4-1 and TRBJ2-3; 7 bases fit TRBD1. CDR1 is MGHRA and CDR2 is YSYEKL in the germline V gene. With V trimmed by 3 bases and J by 4 bases, 7 bases remained unmatched. This CDR3 is built from 15 residues. The CDR3 loop reads CASSQTGLGADTQYF. CDR3 DNA: TGCGCCAGCAGCCAGACAGGGTTGGGGGCAGATACGCAGTATTTT.

Concerning this clonotype: This may be a read error, as it is one base from a much larger clone. CDR3 region: CASSQWVNTEAFF. As DNA, the CDR3 is TGTGCCAGCAGCCAATGGGTGAACACTGAAGCTTTCTTT. This sequence joins TRBV14 and TRBJ1-1; D unclear. The CDR3 runs to 13 residues. Trimming removed 2 bases from V and 0 bases from J, with 4 bases in between. Germline CDR1 is SGHDN and CDR2 is FVKESK.

This chain joins TRBV4-3 and TRBJ2-7, with a tentative D call TRBD2 (6 bases). Per germline, CDR1 LGHNA and CDR2 YSLEER. Trimming took off 0 bases at V and 4 bases at J, with 13 bases between the two ends. The CDR3 contains 15 residues. The CDR3 nucleotides read TGCGCCAGCAGCCAAGATCTAGCGTTTCCTTACGAGCAGTACTTC. Translation: CASSQDLAFPYEQYF.

This clonotype was seen repeatedly, ten times or more. The CDR3 is CASSQTRGYEQYF. As DNA, the CDR3 is TGCGCCAGCAGCCAAACCAGGGGCTACGAGCAGTACTTC. V and J are TRBV4-3 and TRBJ2-7; D is perhaps TRBD1 (6 bases). Trimming took 2 bases from V and 3 from J, leaving 8 bases between them. Germline V gene sequence: CDR1 LGHNA, CDR2 YSLEER. The CDR3 loop spans 13 amino acids.

The rearrangement joins TRBV6-2 or TRBV6-3 to TRBJ1-1; D is possibly TRBD1 (6 bases). CDR3 length equals 14 residues. Germline V lookup: CDR1 MNHEY, CDR2 SVGEGT. V dropped 2 bases and J dropped 4 bases, with 11 bases sitting between them. The CDR3 protein is CASSYRTGTTEAFF. Here the CDR3 DNA reads TGTGCCAGCAGTTACCGCACAGGGACCACTGAAGCTTTCTTT.

This sequence joins TRBV27 and TRBJ1-1, with D possibly being TRBD1 (5 bases). Germline V gene sequence: CDR1 MNHEY, CDR2 SMNVEV (reference sequence). V shed 7 bases and J shed 0 bases, with 18 bases lying between them. This CDR3 has 16 residues. The CDR3 DNA is TGTGCCAGCACCCCGGCAGGGAGTTCCATGAACACTGAAGCTTTCTTT. Translating it yields CASTPAGSSMNTEAFF.

This clonotype has only a few counts. The J gene is TRBJ2-2, the V gene TRBV9; 12 bases are shared with TRBD2. The CDR3 is 17 amino acids. V was pared by 2 bases and J by 6 bases, with 8 bases of the junction left unmatched. Germline CDR1 reads SGDLS; CDR2 reads YYNGEE. This CDR3 is CASSVGSGLAGSGELFF. DNA of the CDR3: TGTGCCAGCAGCGTTGGATCGGGACTAGCGGGTTCCGGGGAGCTGTTTTTT.

This clonotype was observed a few times. The chain uses TRBV5-1 and TRBJ2-5, with 7 bases matching TRBD2. Germline loops: CDR1 SGHRS, CDR2 YFSETQ. The CDR3 totals 16 residues. Losses at the gene ends were 0 bases for V and 4 bases for J; bases not matched to a gene: 9. CDR3 nucleotide sequence: TGCGCCAGCAGCTTGGAGGGACTACCCCCCGCAGAGACCCAGTACTTC. This translates into CASSLEGLPPAETQYF.

The chain uses TRBV7-9 and TRBJ2-7; D is undetermined. Germline V gene data show CDR1 as SEHNR and CDR2 as FQNEAQ (reference sequence). This CDR3 has 12 amino acids. Trimming cost V 3 bases and J 6 bases, with 9 bases left between them. CDR3 sequence reads: CASSFFLTEQYF. The CDR3 bases are TGTGCCAGCAGCTTCTTCTTAACCGAGCAGTACTTC.

V usage is TRBV12-3 or TRBV12-4 and J usage is TRBJ2-3; D gene ambiguous. The CDR3 has 11 amino acids. V was pared by 3 bases and J by 5 bases, with 3 bases between. CDR3 coding DNA: TGTGCCAGCAGTTTGATAGATACGCAGTATTTT. As protein: CASSLIDTQYF.

A few counts support this clonotype. The chain is built from TRBV9 and TRBJ2-3; TRBD2 matches at 9 bases. With 0 bases clipped from V and 7 bases from J, the junction kept 9 bases outside the gene matches. CDR3 size: 16 residues. Germline-derived CDR1 and CDR2 are SGDLS and YYNGEE. As DNA, the CDR3 is TGTGCCAGCAGCGTAGGTTTGCGGGGGGGCCTAAATACGCAGTATTTT. It yields the protein CASSVGLRGGLNTQYF.

This clonotype has just a few counts. The chain is built from TRBV20-1 and TRBJ1-6; 7 bases are a match to TRBD1. J lost 6 bases, V lost 3 bases, and 2 bases had no gene match. The CDR3 covers 13 residues. Per the germline V gene, CDR1 is DFQATT and CDR2 is SNEGSKA (reference sequence). The CDR3 DNA is TGCAGTGCTAGTGGGGACAGTAATTCACCCCTCCACTTT. Translation gives CSASGDSNSPLHF.

A few counts support this clonotype. The CDR3 here is CASKGRIHTEAFF. The CDR3 nucleotides are TGTGCCAGCAAAGGGCGGATCCACACTGAAGCTTTCTTT. This chain links TRBV25-1 with TRBJ1-1; the D is unclear. The germline V gene encodes CDR1 MGHDK and CDR2 SYGVNS. This CDR3 has 13 amino acids. Trimming took 7 bases from V and 3 from J, leaving 12 bases between them.

This clonotype was recorded a few times. The chain employs TRBV20-1 and TRBJ1-1; 9 nucleotides line up with TRBD1. This CDR3 contains 14 residues. Trimming removed 4 bases from V and 1 base from J; junction bases left unmatched: 4. Germline CDR1 reads DFQATT; CDR2 reads SNEGSKA (reference sequence). CDR3 nucleotides: TGCAGTGCTAACAGGGGGCCTAGGAACACTGAAGCTTTCTTT. Encoded protein: CSANRGPRNTEAFF.

The chain uses TRBV28 and TRBJ2-1; D tentatively fits TRBD1 or TRBD2 (5 bases each). This CDR3 contains 15 residues. Trimming took off 2 bases at V and 0 bases at J, with 8 bases between the two ends. The germline gives CDR1 MDHEN, CDR2 SYDVKM. CDR3 sequence: CASSLGGDSYNEQFF. The CDR3, as DNA: TGTGCCAGCAGTTTAGGGGGTGACTCCTACAATGAGCAGTTCTTC.

This clonotype was detected a few times. This rearrangement joins TRBV5-6 to TRBJ2-7, with D perhaps matching TRBD1 or TRBD2 (5 bases each). Germline CDR1 is SGHDT and CDR2 is YYEEEE. The V gene lost 0 bases and the J gene lost 7 bases, with 14 bases spanning the gap. The CDR3 totals 14 residues. CDR3 DNA: TGTGCCAGCAGCTTGGGGGACGGACTCTGGGAGCAGTACTTC. Amino acid sequence: CASSLGDGLWEQYF.

This clonotype was picked up a small number of times. The rearrangement joins TRBV27 to TRBJ2-2; D is ambiguous. From germline, CDR1 is MNHEY and CDR2 SMNVEV (reference sequence). The V gene lost 5 bases and the J gene lost 1 base, with 11 bases spanning the gap. The CDR3 loop spans 15 amino acids. CDR3 in DNA: TGTGCCAGCAGTCCCTTGGGCTTGAACACCGGGGAGCTGTTTTTT. Amino acids: CASSPLGLNTGELFF.

This clonotype was found a few times. The chain uses TRBV18 and TRBJ1-5; D is possibly TRBD1 (5 bases). Between the trimmed V and J ends, which lost 6 bases and 3 bases, there was a span of 12 bases. The CDR3 loop spans 14 amino acids. Per germline, CDR1 KGHSH and CDR2 LQKENI. In DNA, the CDR3 is TGTGCCAGCTCTCCGGGGGTGGACAATCAGCCCCAGCATTTT. Protein product: CASSPGVDNQPQHF.

This clonotype was observed a handful of times. The CDR3 DNA reads TGTGCCAGCAGTTTTCGGACCAGCACAGATACGCAGTATTTT. Protein product: CASSFRTSTDTQYF. The chain employs TRBV12-3 or TRBV12-4 and TRBJ2-3; D gene ambiguous. The germline V and J ends were trimmed by 3 bases and 0 bases, with 7 bases remaining between them. The CDR3 has 14 amino acids.